This entry features one TCR beta chain sequence. What it binds is unknown. Negative selection yielded untouched CD4+ T cells of average about 98% purity. Trimming shortened V by 7 bases and J by 1 base, and 12 bases separated the two germline ends. This CDR3 region has 14 residues. Per germline, CDR1 MNHEY and CDR2 SVGAGI. These data belong to a study of T cell repertoires and HLA-DP antigens. Study overall: In vitro CD4+ alloreactivity was against HeLa-presented HLA-DP.

Each pre-culture CD4+ sample aimed for more than 150,000 T cell genomes at deep resolution. Sequenced by immunoSEQ multiplex PCR; TCRdb stores in-frame clones only, minus some. The table records approximately 73,000 clones, around 80% of them present only once. The source of this sequence is a man in his sixties in good health and CMV-seronegative. The rearrangement uses TRBV6-5 and TRBJ2-3; tentatively, D is TRBD2 (5 bases). Sequencing was done on a sample of CD4+ T cells from PBMCs. The CDR3 loop reads CASNPGIGTDTQYF. In DNA, the CDR3 is TGTGCCAGCAATCCCGGGATCGGCACAGATACGCAGTATTTT.